This TCR beta chain derives from a study of blood T cell repertoires in COVID-19. Original methodology: Nucleated cell number was recorded as an estimate derived from reference gene primer amplification. Assay used: immunoSEQ multiplex PCR; TCRdb lists only in-frame clones, some missing. From that table come the V and J calls and clone size; the DNA was used to work out D and trimming. The table records 95,000 to 150,000 clones, 85% to 90% of them present only once. The V gene's germline CDR1 is LNHDA and CDR2 SQIVND (reference sequence). V lost 3 bases and J 8 bases, leaving 19 bases between the germline ends. The length of the CDR3 is 15 residues.

The sequenced material came from peripheral blood. This sequence originates from a man between 60 and 75 years old with acute or convalescent COVID-19. The V call is TRBV19, the J call TRBJ1-2; D is perhaps TRBD1 (5 bases). DNA for the CDR3: TGTGCCAGTAGTATTGGGGACTTTTCAGTAGGAGGCTACACCTTC. Amino acid sequence: CASSIGDFSVGGYTF.